This TCR beta chain was observed in a study of blood T cell repertoires in COVID-19. Looking at the study overall: The study drew acute and convalescent COVID-19 samples from the United States, Italy and Spain. Sources were T cells, B-cell-depleted T cells, or PBMCs; the material itself was cDNA or gDNA.

Germline V gene lookup returns CDR1 MDHEN and CDR2 SYDVKM. V was pared by 5 bases and J by 0 bases, with 0 bases of the junction left unmatched. The CDR3 spans 16 residues. Per the original methods: Nucleated cell number was recorded as an estimate derived from reference gene primer amplification. Measured with immunoSEQ multiplex PCR; TCRdb has only the in-frame clones, and not every one. V, J and clone size reflect that table, while D and trimming were determined from the DNA. The table has more than 300,000 clones, approximately 85% seen once. V gene TRBV28 combines with J gene TRBJ1-6; 11 bases are a match to TRBD1. The clonotype comes from a woman between 50 and 59 years old with acute or convalescent COVID-19. The specimen sequenced was peripheral blood. CDR3: CASSGTGGSYNSPLHF. The CDR3 DNA follows: TGTGCCAGCAGTGGGACAGGGGGCTCCTATAATTCACCCCTCCACTTT. The complete variable domain, with remaining parts taken from reference TRBV28 and TRBJ1-6, reads DVKVTQSSRYLVKRTGEKVFLECVQDMDHENMFWYRQDPGLGLRLIYFSYDVKMKEKGDIPEGYSVSREKKERFSLILESASTNQTSMYLCASSGTGGSYNSPLHFGNGTRLTVT.